Below, one T cell receptor (beta chain) is given with its context. It is likely a read error, because the conserved phenylalanine at the end of the CDR3 is missing. This entry is derived from a study of regulatory T cells in long-lasting Graves disease. This CDR3 region has 14 residues. Per the germline V gene, CDR1 is MNHNS and CDR2 is SASEGT. Time point given: newly diagnosed GD, antithyroid drugs for less than 3 months. The TCR library was prepared using RNA isolated from PBMCs. iRepertoire HTBI primers and Arm-PCR of CDR3 regions built TCR beta libraries. TCRdb reprocessed the multiplex PCR reads via MiXCR and lists one record per CDR3 protein. The sample comprises 240,000 or so distinct CDR3 sequences, over 20% of which are singletons, and about 14% rests with the top ten.

The sequencing here drew on peripheral blood mononuclear cells (PBMCs), taken at new diagnosis, from a patient treated with antithyroid drugs. The chain employs TRBV6-1 and TRBJ1-2, with 10 bases that match TRBD1. This receptor was taken from a female donor with Graves disease. In DNA form, the CDR3 reads TGCGCCAGCAGTCGCCGGACAGGGGGTGTCGGCTACACCTCC. Its translation: CASSRRTGGVGYTS.